Sequencing of this T cell receptor beta chain was carried out in a study of vaccination and CD4 T cells after COVID-19. CD4+ T cells that had been cultured provided DNA sequenced with the Oncomine TCR Beta short-read assay. Each CDR3 protein gets one entry after TCRdb re-called the PCR reads with MiXCR. The sample shows 12,000 to 15,000 distinct CDR3 sequences, 52% of them seen only once. V lost 0 bases, J lost 4 bases, and 13 bases lay in between. This CDR3 has 16 amino acids. Germline CDR1 is LGHNA and CDR2 is YNFKEQ. The treatment here: approximately 9-day PBMC culture with coronavirus spike peptide pools or control peptides (ViraFEST assay). TCRs were sequenced by ViraFEST after antigen-specific T cells had been expanded with peptide pools. Details on this clonotype: Its specificity is unknown.

Regarding the study as a whole: 304 of 307 vaccine-specific clones from convalescent patients were spike mono-reactive.

The clonotype was recovered from a human donor who had recovered from COVID-19. The chain has TRBV4-2 and TRBJ1-5; D remains ambiguous. Input material: CD4+ T cells from blood, cultured in vitro. CDR3 nucleotides: TGTGCCAGCAGCCAAGATCTGGCAGGTGGGAATCAGCCCCAGCATTTT. Residues: CASSQDLAGGNQPQHF.